The T cell receptor (beta chain) under discussion was sequenced for a study of T cell repertoires in ileal Crohn's disease. Looking at the study overall: MI samples are biopsies from the surgical specimen's proximal margin.

Time point given: proximal margin of the surgical specimen (macroscopically non-inflamed). Patients were adults with ileal or ileocolonic Crohn's disease needing resection. This clone is labeled medium-sized. Its target is unknown. Other DNA sequences in the sample encode the same CDR3. Assay: immunoSEQ multiplex PCR; the TCRdb copy retains only in-frame clones and omits some. The table has several thousand clones, roughly 74% seen once. V was pared by 4 bases and J by 6 bases, with 11 bases of the junction left unmatched. The CDR3 has 15 residues. Germline V CDR1 and CDR2: SGHRS, YFSETQ. Study-wide findings and caveats: Mucosal expansions were suggested to be mainly CD8 T cells. Every patient over 26.8% clonality showed endoscopic recurrence.

The chain links TRBV5-1 to TRBJ2-7; 9 nucleotides line up with TRBD1. The TCR sequence derives from an adult with Crohn's disease. The sample taken for sequencing was ileal tissue. The CDR3 reads CASSLSPGQGGEQYF. CDR3 sequence (DNA): TGCGCCAGCAGCCTCTCTCCGGGACAGGGAGGCGAGCAGTACTTC.